The 19 T cell receptor beta chains below were found in one sample sequenced in a study of PD-1 blockade in classical Hodgkin lymphoma. Relapse after autologous stem cell transplantation occurred in every patient, and brentuximab vedotin exposure varied. Profiling relied on immunoSEQ multiplex PCR, and the TCRdb table lists in-frame clones only, not all of them. The table records over 10,000 clones, roughly 78% of them present only once. The specimen comprised peripheral blood mononuclear cells (PBMCs), sampled at baseline. The receptors originated from a human donor with classical Hodgkin lymphoma.

The chain has TRBV7-2 and TRBJ1-4, with 7 bases lining up with TRBD1. The CDR3 covers 15 residues. Germline V gene data show CDR1 as SGHTA and CDR2 as FQGNSA. V dropped 5 bases and J dropped 5; count of bases not matched to a gene: 8. The CDR3 region is CASSASGGLNEKLFF. DNA for the CDR3: TGTGCCAGCAGCGCCTCAGGGGGTTTGAATGAAAAACTGTTTTTT.

The chain links TRBV4-3 to TRBJ2-1, with TRBD2 as a possible D gene (6 bases). The germline V and J ends were trimmed by 1 base and 4 bases, with 17 bases remaining between them. Germline V gene data show CDR1 as LGHNA and CDR2 as YSLEER. The CDR3 totals 17 residues. CDR3 region: CASSQASPDYLYNEQFF. Written as DNA, the CDR3 is TGCGCCAGCAGCCAAGCTTCCCCGGACTACCTTTACAATGAGCAGTTCTTC.

This clone appeared a single time. The V call is TRBV5-4, the J call TRBJ2-2; possible D gene TRBD1, 5 bases. Per the germline V gene, CDR1 is SGHNT and CDR2 is YYREEE (reference sequence). The ends were cut back, 7 bases at V and 0 bases at J, with 16 bases in the middle. CDR3 length: 16 amino acids. The CDR3 DNA sequence: TGTGCCAGCCAAGTGAGTGACAGTCCGAACACCGGGGAGCTGTTTTTT. Its translation is CASQVSDSPNTGELFF.

The rearrangement joins TRBV5-5 to TRBJ1-3; D gene ambiguous. The germline V gene encodes CDR1 SGHKS and CDR2 YYEKEE (reference sequence). The V gene lost 0 bases and the J gene lost 0 bases, with 13 bases spanning the gap. The CDR3 has 17 amino acids. CDR3 in amino acids: CASSLDPSDYSGNTIYF. As DNA, the CDR3 is TGTGCCAGCAGCTTGGATCCCTCGGACTACTCTGGAAACACCATATATTTT.

The rearrangement uses TRBV4-3 and TRBJ2-7; the D gene is possibly TRBD2 (6 bases). The CDR3 runs to 15 residues. CDR1 is LGHNA and CDR2 is YSLEER in the germline V gene. The ends were cut back, 5 bases at V and 2 bases at J, with 16 bases in the middle. CDR3 DNA: TGCGCCAGCAGCTCCGTAGCGGCAGCTCCCTACGAGCAGTACTTC. Encoded protein: CASSSVAAAPYEQYF.

This clone was detected once. The chain has TRBV2 and TRBJ1-6, with D possibly matching TRBD1 (6 bases). Trimming stripped 0 bases from V and 9 bases from J, with 12 bases between. CDR3 size: 15 residues. Germline loops: CDR1 SNHLY, CDR2 FYNNEI. CDR3 residues: CASSEAARGRSPLHF. CDR3 in DNA: TGTGCCAGCAGTGAAGCCGCCAGGGGTCGTTCACCCCTCCACTTT.

This chain uses TRBV5-6 with TRBJ2-5; weak D call: TRBD1 (6 bases). V dropped 0 bases and J dropped 1 base, with 13 bases sitting between them. This CDR3 is built from 16 residues. The germline V gene has CDR1 SGHDT and CDR2 YYEEEE. CDR3 residues: CASSLVGQGIQETQYF. The CDR3 bases are TGTGCCAGCAGCTTGGTTGGGCAGGGGATCCAAGAGACCCAGTACTTC.

The chain has TRBV7-9 and TRBJ2-3; unclear D gene. Germline CDR1 SEHNR, CDR2 FQNEAQ (reference sequence). The CDR3 covers 14 residues. Trimming left V 1 base short and J 6 bases short, with 11 bases between. The CDR3 nucleotides are TGTGCCAGCAGCTTAGAAACCCACCGGGATACGCAGTATTTT. Residues: CASSLETHRDTQYF.

The chain joins TRBV10-2 to TRBJ2-7; tentatively, D is TRBD2 (5 bases). The CDR3 consists of 15 residues. V lost 6 bases to trimming and J lost 6 bases, with 21 bases between them. Germline V lookup: CDR1 WSHSY, CDR2 SAAADI. CDR3 bases: TGCGCCAGCAGCTGGGGAGTGGGAGCCGGTCCCGAGCAGTACGTC. Translated, it gives CASSWGVGAGPEQYV.

V gene TRBV5-4 combines with J gene TRBJ2-1, with no clear D. Germline CDR1 and CDR2: SGHNT and YYREEE (reference sequence). V lost 1 base, J lost 5 bases, and 10 bases lay in between. The CDR3 is 14 amino acids. The CDR3 loop is CASSLKGKDNEQFF. DNA for the CDR3: TGTGCCAGCAGCTTGAAGGGTAAGGACAATGAGCAGTTCTTC.

The rearrangement uses TRBV10-2 and TRBJ2-7, with 9 positions matching TRBD1. The V and J ends lost 8 bases and 3 bases, in that order; junction bases with no gene match: 20. The CDR3 has 18 amino acids. Germline V gene sequence: CDR1 WSHSY, CDR2 SAAADI. The CDR3 loop is CASGTGGFGVRPNYEQYV. For the CDR3, the DNA is TGCGCCAGCGGAACAGGGGGCTTTGGCGTCCGACCTAACTACGAGCAGTACGTC.

The V call is TRBV6-6, the J call TRBJ2-7; 8 nucleotides agree with TRBD1. The CDR3 is 14 residues long. The V segment lost 1 base and the J segment 7 bases; nucleotides outside the gene matches: 6. The germline V gene has CDR1 MNHNY and CDR2 SVGAGI (reference sequence). CDR3 DNA: TGTGCCAGCAGTTACTTGCAGGGGGCAGGGGAGCAGTACGTC. Translating it yields CASSYLQGAGEQYV.

The chain joins TRBV6-4 to TRBJ2-7, with D possibly matching TRBD2 (6 bases). The germline CDR1 and CDR2 sequences are MRHNA and SNTAGT. V lost 6 bases, J lost 2 bases, and 17 bases lay in between. The CDR3 is 15 residues long. Here the CDR3 DNA reads TGTGCCAGCAGCCCCCTCGGGAGCGGCCCCTACGAGCAGTACGTC. The encoded protein is CASSPLGSGPYEQYV.

This clone was observed once. The chain couples TRBV7-9 to TRBJ2-7; 7 bases align to TRBD1. The V gene's germline CDR1 is SEHNR and CDR2 FQNEAQ (reference sequence). The CDR3 runs to 13 residues. V was pared by 6 bases and J by 3 bases, with 5 bases of the junction left unmatched. In nucleotides, the CDR3 is TGTGCCAGCAGTTTGGGACAGTACTACGAGCAGTACGTC. Encoded protein: CASSLGQYYEQYV.

This chain connects TRBV5-4 to TRBJ1-1; weak D call: TRBD1 (5 bases). The CDR3 runs 15 residues. Germline CDR1 reads SGHNT; CDR2 reads YYREEE (reference sequence). V was pared by 4 bases and J by 0 bases, with 13 bases between. The CDR3 DNA is TGTGCCAGCAGCCAAGAAGGGACGTTGAACACTGAAGCTTTCTTT. Protein product: CASSQEGTLNTEAFF.

The V and J genes are TRBV5-5 and TRBJ1-1; D gene ambiguous. From germline, CDR1 is SGHKS and CDR2 YYEKEE (reference sequence). V dropped 4 bases and J dropped 6 bases, with 16 bases sitting between them. CDR3 size: 14 residues. CDR3 amino acids: CASSRGGGSAEAFF. In nucleotides, the CDR3 is TGTGCCAGCAGCCGCGGCGGAGGCAGTGCTGAAGCTTTCTTT. Complete variable domain (other parts from reference TRBV5-5 and TRBJ1-1): DAGVTQSPTHLIKTRGQQVTLRCSPISGHKSVSWYQQVLGQGPQFIFQYYEKEERGRGNFPDRFSARQFPNYSSELNVNALLLGDSALYLCASSRGGGSAEAFFGQGTRLTVV.

V and J are TRBV10-1 and TRBJ2-7; D unclear. Germline V lookup: CDR1 WNHNN, CDR2 SYGVQD (reference sequence). V lost 5 bases and J lost 0, with 5 bases in between. CDR3 length: 12 amino acids. The CDR3 sequence is CASSPDSYEQYF. CDR3 bases: TGCGCCAGCAGTCCCGACTCCTACGAGCAGTACTTC.

The V gene is TRBV15, the J gene TRBJ2-3; the D is unclear. Trimming took off 5 bases at V and 2 bases at J, with 14 bases between the two ends. The germline gives CDR1 LNHNV, CDR2 YYDKDF (reference sequence). The CDR3 totals 15 residues. The CDR3 here is CATSPGSQYTDTQYF. DNA of the CDR3: TGTGCCACCAGCCCGGGTAGTCAGTACACAGATACGCAGTATTTT.

The gene calls are TRBV2 and TRBJ2-6, with D tentatively TRBD1 or TRBD2 (5 bases each). This CDR3 has 15 residues. Germline-derived CDR1 and CDR2 are SNHLY and FYNNEI. V lost 5 bases and J 4 bases, leaving 12 bases between the germline ends. CDR3 nucleotides: TGTGCCAGCAGTCCAGGGAGAGGAGGGGCCAACGTCCTGACTTTC. This sequence encodes CASSPGRGGANVLTF.